This T cell receptor beta chain comes out of a study of T cells in localized non-small cell lung cancer. General observations from the study: Heterogeneity cannot be ruled out, as sequencing used one tumor region only. Turning up in adjacent lung were a median around 58 of the top 100 tumor clones. Longer overall survival associated with higher blood T cell density; shorter survival with higher adjacent-lung clonality. Adjacent uninvolved lung tissue had the highest T cell clonality, exceeding tumor.

Libraries were prepared by immunoSEQ multiplex PCR; TCRdb keeps only in-frame clonotypes and omits some of them. The table includes about 20,000 clones, around nine tenths detected once. A note on this clone: As yet, its antigen is unknown.

Sequencing was performed on peripheral blood, taken before any cancer treatment. The TCR originated in a man between 40 and 70 years old with stage I lung adenocarcinoma.

The CDR3 region has the DNA TGTGCCAGCAGCAACAGGACGGGGAATTCACCCCTCCACTTT. Its translation is CASSNRTGNSPLHF. The chain carries TRBV7-8 and TRBJ1-6, with D perhaps matching TRBD1 (5 bases). The germline V gene has CDR1 SGHVS and CDR2 FQNEAQ. V was pared by 5 bases and J by 7 bases, with 12 bases between. The CDR3 extends over 14 amino acids.